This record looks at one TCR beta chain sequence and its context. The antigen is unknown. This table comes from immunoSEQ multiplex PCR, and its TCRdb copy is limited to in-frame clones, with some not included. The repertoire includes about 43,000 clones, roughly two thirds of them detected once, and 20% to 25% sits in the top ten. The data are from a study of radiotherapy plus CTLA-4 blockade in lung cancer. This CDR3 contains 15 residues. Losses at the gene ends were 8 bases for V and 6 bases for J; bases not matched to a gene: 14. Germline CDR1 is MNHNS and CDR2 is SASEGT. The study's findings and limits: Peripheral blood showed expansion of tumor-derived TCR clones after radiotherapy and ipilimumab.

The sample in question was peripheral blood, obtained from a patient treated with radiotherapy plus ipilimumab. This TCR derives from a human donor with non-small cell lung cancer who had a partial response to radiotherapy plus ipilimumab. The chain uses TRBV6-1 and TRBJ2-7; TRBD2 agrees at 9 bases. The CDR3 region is CASPPSGLAPLEQYF. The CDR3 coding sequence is TGTGCCAGCCCACCGTCCGGACTAGCGCCCCTCGAGCAGTACTTC.